Sequencing of this T cell receptor beta chain was carried out in a study of technical replicates of blood from several donors. This CDR3 has 18 residues. Germline V gene lookup returns CDR1 SGHRS and CDR2 YFSETQ. Trimming shortened V by 0 bases and J by 2 bases, and 20 bases separated the two germline ends. Only in-frame clones appear in the TCRdb table, and some are missing; sequencing was by immunoSEQ multiplex PCR. The sample has around 70,000 clones, 95% to 97% seen once. This TCR came from a human donor in good health. Sequencing was done on a sample of T cells isolated from PBMCs. V and J are TRBV5-1 and TRBJ1-1; D may be TRBD1 (6 bases). CDR3 bases: TGCGCCAGCAGCTTGGGAGGGGGGGGGTTCCAGAGCAACACTGAAGCTTTCTTT. Its protein is CASSLGGGGFQSNTEAFF.